This T cell receptor beta chain was found in a study of OX40 agonist ivuxolimab in advanced cancers. General study findings and limits: Specificity for antigen went undetermined in the expanded peripheral T cells. The study found that CD8+ T cells averaged more expanded clones than CD4+.

Clones were read by immunoSEQ multiplex PCR, and TCRdb kept only the in-frame ones, dropping some. This sample has some 15,000 clones; roughly 77% occur once, and the top ten carry under 35%. On this clone: Its antigen is not known.

Between the trimmed V and J ends, which lost 1 base and 9 bases, there was a span of 7 bases. CDR1 and CDR2 (germline): SGHDN, FVKESK. CDR3 length equals 12 residues. V gene TRBV14 combines with J gene TRBJ1-3, with unresolved D. This sample comprised CD4+ or CD8+ T cells sorted from blood, obtained in a trial of the OX40 agonist ivuxolimab. The source is an adult with an advanced solid tumor such as melanoma, head and neck, liver or kidney cancer. The CDR3 reads CASSQGPTTIYF. The CDR3 bases are TGTGCCAGCAGCCAAGGTCCGACCACCATATATTTT.